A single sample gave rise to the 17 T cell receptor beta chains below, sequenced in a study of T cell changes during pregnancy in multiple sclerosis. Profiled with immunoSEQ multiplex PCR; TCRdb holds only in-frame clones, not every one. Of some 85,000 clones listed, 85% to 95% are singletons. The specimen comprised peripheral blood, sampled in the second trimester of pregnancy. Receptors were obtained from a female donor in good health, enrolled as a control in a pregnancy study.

The CDR3 protein is CASSPDREVVNEQFF. In nucleotides, the CDR3 is TGTGCCAGTAGCCCAGACAGGGAAGTAGTCAATGAGCAGTTCTTC. This chain connects TRBV19 to TRBJ2-1; 7 positions agree with TRBD1. The CDR3 consists of 15 residues. V lost 6 bases and J lost 6; bases outside the gene matches: 11. CDR1 and CDR2 (germline): LNHDA, SQIVND (reference sequence). Variable domain in full (rest from reference TRBV19 and TRBJ2-1): DGGITQSPKYLFRKEGQNVTLSCEQNLNHDAMYWYRQDPGQGLRLIYYSQIVNDFQKGDIAEGYSVSREKKESFPLTVTSAQKNPTAFYLCASSPDREVVNEQFFGPGTRLTVL.

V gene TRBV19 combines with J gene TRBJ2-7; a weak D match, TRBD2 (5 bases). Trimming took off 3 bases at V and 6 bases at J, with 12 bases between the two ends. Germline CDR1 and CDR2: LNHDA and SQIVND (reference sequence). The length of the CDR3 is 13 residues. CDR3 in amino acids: CASSISEGFEQYF. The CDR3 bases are TGTGCCAGTAGTATCTCAGAGGGCTTCGAGCAGTACTTC.

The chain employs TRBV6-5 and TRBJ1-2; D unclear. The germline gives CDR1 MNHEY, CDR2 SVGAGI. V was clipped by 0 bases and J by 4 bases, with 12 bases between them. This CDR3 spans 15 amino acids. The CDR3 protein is CASSYSRGTIYGYTF. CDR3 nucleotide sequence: TGTGCCAGCAGTTACTCGAGAGGTACCATCTATGGCTACACCTTC.

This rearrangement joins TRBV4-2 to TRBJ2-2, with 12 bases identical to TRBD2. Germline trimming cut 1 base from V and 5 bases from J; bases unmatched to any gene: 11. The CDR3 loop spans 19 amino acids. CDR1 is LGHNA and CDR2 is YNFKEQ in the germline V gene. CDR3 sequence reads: CASSQASSGGAFRTGELFF. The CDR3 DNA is TGTGCCAGCAGCCAAGCATCTAGCGGGGGGGCCTTTCGAACCGGGGAGCTGTTTTTT.

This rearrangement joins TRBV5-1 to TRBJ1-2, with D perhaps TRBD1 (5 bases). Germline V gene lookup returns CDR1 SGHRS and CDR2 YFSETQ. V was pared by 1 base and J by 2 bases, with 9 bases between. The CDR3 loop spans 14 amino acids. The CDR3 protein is CASSLKGSNYGYTF. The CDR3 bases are TGCGCCAGCAGCTTGAAGGGGTCCAACTATGGCTACACCTTC.

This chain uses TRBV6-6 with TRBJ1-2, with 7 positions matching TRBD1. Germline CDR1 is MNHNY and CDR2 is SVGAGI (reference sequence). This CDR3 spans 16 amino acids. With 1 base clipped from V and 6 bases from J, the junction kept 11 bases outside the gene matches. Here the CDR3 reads CASSYYLRTGENGYTF. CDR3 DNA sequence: TGTGCCAGCAGTTACTATTTGCGAACAGGGGAAAATGGCTACACCTTC.

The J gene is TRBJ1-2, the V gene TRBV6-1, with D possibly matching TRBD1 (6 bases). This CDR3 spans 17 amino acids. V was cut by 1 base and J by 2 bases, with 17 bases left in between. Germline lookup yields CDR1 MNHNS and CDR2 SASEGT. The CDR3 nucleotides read TGTGCCAGCAGTGAAGATCCTCGGGGGGCAGGAAACTATGGCTACACCTTC. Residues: CASSEDPRGAGNYGYTF.

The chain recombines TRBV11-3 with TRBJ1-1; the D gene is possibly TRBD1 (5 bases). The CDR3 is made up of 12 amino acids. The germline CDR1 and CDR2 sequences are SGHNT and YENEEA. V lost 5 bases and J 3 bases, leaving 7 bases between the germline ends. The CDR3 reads CASSRGDTEAFF. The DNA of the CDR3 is TGTGCCAGCAGCCGGGGGGACACTGAAGCTTTCTTT.

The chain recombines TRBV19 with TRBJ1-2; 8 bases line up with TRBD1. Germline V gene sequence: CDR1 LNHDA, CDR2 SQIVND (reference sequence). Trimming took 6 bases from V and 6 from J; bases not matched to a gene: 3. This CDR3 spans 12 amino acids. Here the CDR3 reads CASSQTGDGYTF. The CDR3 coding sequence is TGTGCCAGTAGCCAGACAGGGGATGGCTACACCTTC.

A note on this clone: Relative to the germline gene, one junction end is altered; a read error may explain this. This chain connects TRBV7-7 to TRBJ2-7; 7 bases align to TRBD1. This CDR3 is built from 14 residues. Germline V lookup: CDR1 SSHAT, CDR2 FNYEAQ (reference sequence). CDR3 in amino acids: CASSSRDSPYEQYF. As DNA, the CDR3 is TGTGCTAGCAGTTCCCGGGACAGTCCATACGAGCAGTACTTC.

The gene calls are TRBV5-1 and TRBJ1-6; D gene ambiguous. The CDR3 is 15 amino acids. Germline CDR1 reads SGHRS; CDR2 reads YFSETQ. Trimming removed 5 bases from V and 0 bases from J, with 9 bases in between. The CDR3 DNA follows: TGCGCCAGCAGTTGGGAGAGCTCCTATAATTCACCCCTCCACTTT. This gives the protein CASSWESSYNSPLHF.

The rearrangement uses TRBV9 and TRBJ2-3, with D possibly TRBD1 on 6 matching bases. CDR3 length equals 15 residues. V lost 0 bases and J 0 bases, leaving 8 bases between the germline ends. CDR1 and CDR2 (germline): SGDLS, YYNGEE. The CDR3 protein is CASSVETGSTDTQYF. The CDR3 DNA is TGTGCCAGCAGCGTAGAAACAGGGAGCACAGATACGCAGTATTTT.

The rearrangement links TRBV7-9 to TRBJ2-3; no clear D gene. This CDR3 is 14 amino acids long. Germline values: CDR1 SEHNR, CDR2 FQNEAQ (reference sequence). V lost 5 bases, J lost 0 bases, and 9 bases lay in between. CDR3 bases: TGTGCCAGCAGCGCAACAAAAAGCACAGATACGCAGTATTTT. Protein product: CASSATKSTDTQYF.

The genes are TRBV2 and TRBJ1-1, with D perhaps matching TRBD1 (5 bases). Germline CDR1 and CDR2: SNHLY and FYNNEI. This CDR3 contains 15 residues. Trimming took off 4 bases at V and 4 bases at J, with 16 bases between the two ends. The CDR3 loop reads CASSGGRGLGTEAFF. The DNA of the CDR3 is TGTGCCAGCAGTGGAGGAAGGGGCCTGGGCACTGAAGCTTTCTTT.

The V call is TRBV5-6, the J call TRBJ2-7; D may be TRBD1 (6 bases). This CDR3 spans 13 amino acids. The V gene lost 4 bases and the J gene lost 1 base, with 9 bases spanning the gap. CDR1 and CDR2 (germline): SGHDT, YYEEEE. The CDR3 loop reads CASSRDRSYEQYF. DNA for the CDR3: TGTGCCAGCAGCCGTGACAGGTCCTACGAGCAGTACTTC.

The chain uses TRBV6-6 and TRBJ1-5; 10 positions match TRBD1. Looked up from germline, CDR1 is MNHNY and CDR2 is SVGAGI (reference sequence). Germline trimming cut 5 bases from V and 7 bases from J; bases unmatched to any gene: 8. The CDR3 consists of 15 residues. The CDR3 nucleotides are TGTGCCAGCAGTGACTGGACAGGGGGGGGGCAGCCCCAGCATTTT. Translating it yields CASSDWTGGGQPQHF.

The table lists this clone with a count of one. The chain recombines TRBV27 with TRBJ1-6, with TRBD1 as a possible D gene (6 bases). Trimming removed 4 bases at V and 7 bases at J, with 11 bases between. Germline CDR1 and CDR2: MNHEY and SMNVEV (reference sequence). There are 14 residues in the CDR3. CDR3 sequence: CASSSGQRNSPLHF. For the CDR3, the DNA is TGTGCCAGCAGTTCCGGACAGAGAAATTCACCCCTCCACTTT.